This T cell receptor beta chain is drawn from a study of CD8+CD57+ T cells in acquired aplastic anemia (dated by TCRdb to the late 2010s). Some background on the complete study: Extracted DNA from sorted CD4+ and CD8+ cells averaged around 3.5 ug, ranging from roughly 0.17 to 27.4 ug. Healthy donor samples averaged about 10 million reads for CD4+ and 11 million to 14 million for CD8+ cells. Overall study outcomes, separate from this receptor: Although roughly 29 CD8+ CDR3 sequences were shared by patients and controls, these sequences appeared highly expressed in patients and within the immunodominant clones of patients. No significant difference in CD8+ Simpson's diversity was found between patients and healthy controls (P=0.060).

Profiling of TCR beta VDJ combinations and CDR3 sequences used genomic DNA as the template. An Illumina HiSeq 2000 was the platform used for TCR repertoire sequencing. Under the source paper's analysis protocol: TRBV/TRBJ rearrangement plots, CDR3 size and DJ length profiles, and Simpson's diversity index were used to assess repertoires. The most abundant DNA sequence in the deep sequencing data was defined as the immunodominant clone. CDR3 amino acid sequences were screened for sharing across subjects and compared with published repertoires and the VDJdb database. TCRdb's own reprocessing of the public reads used fastp at Q25 and MiXCR and kept productive beta chains. Rows with one shared CDR3 protein collapse into an entry with the most common genes and DNA. Clone size and V and J calls follow TCRdb, not the original study. Within this sample are fewer than 70,000 distinct CDR3 sequences, with under 65% of them counted one time only. The ten most abundant clones make up approximately 8.6% of the sample.

In the study, sorted CD4+ and CD8+ blood T cells from patients with severe aplastic anemia and from healthy subjects underwent deep sequencing of TCR repertoires. Ficoll-Paque density gradient centrifugation was used to isolate peripheral blood mononuclear cells. Before DNA was extracted, CD4+ and CD8+ T cells were sorted using either FACS or magnetic beads. This clonotype came up a few times. No cognate antigen has been identified for it. Base qualities were left out, and no much larger clone turns up one base away. CDR1 and CDR2 are drawn from the germline V gene (reference sequence): MNHEY, SMNVEV. V lost 3 bases and J lost 5 bases, and the count of bases not matched to a germline gene is 9. From the cysteine up to the phenylalanine, the CDR3 has a length of 15 residues. Just CDR3 DNA is preserved here, 45 bases in frame from base 1.

The rearranged segments are TRBV27 and TRBJ1-1; 7 junctional bases match TRBD1. Sequencing input: sorted CD4+, CD8+, or CD8+CD57+ T cells (not recorded which) from PBMCs. This receptor was identified in a human donor in good health, serving as a control. The nucleotide sequence is TGTGCCAGCAGTTTGTTAGGGGGCGCGAAAACTGAAGCTTTCTTT. Translated, this gives CASSLLGGAKTEAFF.